One sample yielded the 11 T cell receptor beta chains listed below, sequenced in a study of cytomegalovirus exposure and HLA in healthy donors. PCR primers comprised 60 Vbeta and 13 Jbeta primers. Libraries were prepared by immunoSEQ multiplex PCR; TCRdb keeps only in-frame clonotypes and omits some of them. The top ten clones hold over 2% of a sample with about 170,000 clones, roughly 80% of them seen once. Sequenced material: PBMCs. Receptors were obtained from a male donor in good health and CMV-seronegative.

The chain carries TRBV15 and TRBJ1-2, with TRBD1 identical over 10 bases. In germline, CDR1 is LNHNV, CDR2 YYDKDF (reference sequence). CDR3 length equals 15 residues. J lost 6 bases, V lost 0 bases, and 4 bases had no gene match. The CDR3 bases are TGTGCCACCAGCAGAGATCTAGGGACAGGGGATGGCTACACCTTC. Translating it yields CATSRDLGTGDGYTF.

The J gene is TRBJ1-3, the V gene TRBV30; D may be TRBD1 (5 bases). CDR3 length: 15 amino acids. Germline lookup yields CDR1 GTSNPN and CDR2 SVGIG (reference sequence). The V end lost 4 bases, the J end lost 0 bases, and 13 bases lay between the germline ends. The CDR3 sequence is CAWTARGVSGNTIYF. CDR3 coding DNA: TGTGCCTGGACCGCTCGGGGGGTCTCTGGAAACACCATATATTTT.

The chain links TRBV29-1 to TRBJ2-1; tentative D call: TRBD2 (6 bases). Germline CDR1 is SQVTM and CDR2 is ANQGSEA. CDR3 length equals 12 residues. V gave up 4 bases and J gave up 7 bases, with 11 bases separating them. The CDR3 protein is CSVGRAGNEQFF. In DNA form, the CDR3 reads TGCAGCGTTGGACGGGCGGGGAATGAGCAGTTCTTC.

The chain recombines TRBV6-1 with TRBJ1-2; 9 nucleotides agree with TRBD1. Trimming took 6 bases from V and 7 from J; bases not matched to a gene: 12. CDR3 size: 15 residues. From germline, CDR1 is MNHNS and CDR2 SASEGT. The CDR3 is CASSLPGQGPFGYTF. The CDR3 DNA reads TGTGCCAGCAGCCTCCCGGGACAGGGCCCTTTTGGCTACACCTTC.

This chain joins TRBV5-5 and TRBJ1-2; D possibly corresponds to TRBD1 (6 bases). Between the trimmed V and J ends, which lost 4 bases and 4 bases, there was a span of 23 bases. Germline-derived CDR1 and CDR2 are SGHKS and YYEKEE (reference sequence). This CDR3 is 17 amino acids long. In DNA form, the CDR3 reads TGTGCCAGCAGCGAGGGACACCGTGGCGCGCTAGGCTATGGCTACACCTTC. The encoded protein is CASSEGHRGALGYGYTF.

The chain links TRBV2 to TRBJ2-3; 8 bases are shared with TRBD2. The CDR3 runs 19 residues. In germline, CDR1 is SNHLY, CDR2 FYNNEI. V gave up 6 bases and J gave up 0 bases; unmatched junction bases: 17. DNA of the CDR3: TGTGCCAGCAGCGCCCGTCGAAGCGGGGGCCACCTAAGCACAGATACGCAGTATTTT. This sequence encodes CASSARRSGGHLSTDTQYF.

V gene TRBV2 combines with J gene TRBJ1-6, with D perhaps TRBD1 (5 bases). Trimming removed 4 bases from V and 8 bases from J, with 12 bases in between. Looked up from germline, CDR1 is SNHLY and CDR2 is FYNNEI. CDR3 length: 14 amino acids. CDR3 amino acids: CASSALTGDSPLHF. The CDR3 nucleotides are TGTGCCAGCAGTGCTCTGACGGGGGATTCACCCCTCCACTTT. Drawing the rest from reference TRBV2 and TRBJ1-6, the complete variable domain is EPEVTQTPSHQVTQMGQEVILRCVPISNHLYFYWYRQILGQKVEFLVSFYNNEISEKSEIFDDQFSVERPDGSNFTLKIRSTKLEDSAMYFCASSALTGDSPLHFGNGTRLTVT.

V usage is TRBV27 and J usage is TRBJ1-1; 7 bases match TRBD1. The germline CDR1 and CDR2 sequences are MNHEY and SMNVEV (reference sequence). CDR3 length: 13 amino acids. Trimming took 5 bases from V and 4 from J; bases not matched to a gene: 4. For the CDR3, the DNA is TGTGCCAGCAGTCCCGGGACAGCCACTGAAGCTTTCTTT. It translates to CASSPGTATEAFF.

The chain employs TRBV7-9 and TRBJ1-6; no clear D. CDR3 length: 17 residues. V dropped 0 bases and J dropped 3 bases, with 12 bases sitting between them. CDR1 and CDR2 (germline): SEHNR, FQNEAQ (reference sequence). CDR3 residues: CASSLATAMIYNSPLHF. For the CDR3, the DNA is TGTGCCAGCAGCTTAGCCACAGCCATGATCTATAATTCACCCCTCCACTTT.

The rearrangement uses TRBV27 and TRBJ2-2, with 8 bases matching TRBD2. CDR1 is MNHEY and CDR2 is SMNVEV in the germline V gene (reference sequence). After removal of 2 bases from V and 5 bases from J, the junction contained 10 bases not matched to a gene. The CDR3 extends over 17 amino acids. The CDR3 protein is CASSLRYGGVRTGELFF. CDR3 nucleotide sequence: TGTGCCAGCAGTTTACGTTACGGGGGGGTTCGTACCGGGGAGCTGTTTTTT.

The chain joins TRBV4-3 to TRBJ1-1, with D maybe TRBD1 (5 bases). CDR1 and CDR2 (germline): LGHNA, YSLEER. The CDR3 totals 13 residues. Trimming took off 1 base at V and 5 bases at J, with 8 bases between the two ends. Here the CDR3 DNA reads TGCGCCAGCAGCCAAGCCCCAGGGACTGAAGCTTTCTTT. It specifies CASSQAPGTEAFF.